This T cell receptor (beta chain) was identified in a study of T cell clonality in common variable immunodeficiency. Assay: immunoSEQ multiplex PCR; the TCRdb copy retains only in-frame clones and omits some. The counts give over 30,000 clones, none of them seen only once; roughly 4% is held by the top ten. This clone has a count of ten or more. The read comes to an end 3 residues before the CDR3 does, leaving the germline J gene to fill in the end. Germline CDR1 is SGHRS and CDR2 is YFSETQ. The CDR3 contains 16 residues. After removal of 0 bases from V and 7 bases from J, the junction contained 6 bases not matched to a gene.

The sequenced sample was peripheral blood mononuclear cells. The receptor's source is a person between 18 and 75 years old in good health. The V gene is TRBV5-1, the J gene TRBJ2-3, with 12 bases matching TRBD2. Partial CDR3 DNA: TGCGCCAGCAGCTTGGAACCTAGCGGGGGGGCAAATACG. This codes for CASSLEPSGGANT. The whole CDR3 protein reads CASSLEPSGGANTQYF.